Listed here are 11 T cell receptor beta chains from one sample, sequenced in a study of tumor-infiltrating lymphocytes in oesophageal squamous cell carcinoma. Using its own MiXCR run on the PCR reads, TCRdb lists one record per CDR3 protein. The sample records around 11,000 distinct CDR3 sequences, less than 65% being singletons. Sequencing input: esophageal tumor tissue. All receptors come from a male donor with esophageal squamous cell carcinoma.

V usage is TRBV12-3 or TRBV12-4 and J usage is TRBJ2-1; D uncertain. This CDR3 has 13 residues. V dropped 3 bases and J dropped 7 bases, with 10 bases sitting between them. The CDR3 protein is CASSFWTFNEQFF. The CDR3 bases are TGTGCCAGCAGTTTTTGGACCTTTAATGAGCAGTTCTTC.

The chain uses TRBV19 and TRBJ2-7; possible D gene TRBD1, 5 bases. The J call is doubtful: the DNA matches TRBJ1-2 better. The CDR3 totals 18 residues. Germline CDR1 and CDR2: LNHDA and SQIVND (reference sequence). CDR3 bases: TGTGCCAGTAGTCATGGCCGGAGGAGGGGAGGAGTGGACTATGGCTACACCTTC. Amino acids: CASSHGRRRGGVDYGYTF.

This clonotype was seen ten or more times. The conserved phenylalanine or tryptophan normally closing the CDR3 is absent here, so this likely arose from a read error. It is unclear where the CDR3 begins or ends on the DNA, so no DNA is shown, and the CDR3 is as TCRdb lists it. This chain connects TRBV11-2 to TRBJ2-4; TRBD2 reflects the table's D call only, with no check against the DNA. The CDR3 is 10 amino acids in total, end residues counted. Per the germline V gene, CDR1 is SGHAT and CDR2 is FQNNGV. CDR3 loop: CASSKLAARD.

This chain links TRBV12-3 or TRBV12-4 with TRBJ2-2, with D perhaps matching TRBD1 or TRBD2 (5 bases each). The CDR3 has 15 residues. Trimming removed 2 bases at V and 1 base at J, with 8 bases between. The CDR3 here is CASSLHGGNTGELFF. The CDR3 DNA reads as TGTGCCAGCAGTTTACATGGGGGGAACACCGGGGAGCTGTTTTTT.

The chain employs TRBV7-9 and TRBJ2-5, with 7 nucleotides matching TRBD1. Germline V CDR1 and CDR2: SEHNR, FQNEAQ (reference sequence). Trimming cost V 5 bases and J 11 bases; bases outside gene matches: 17. This CDR3 is 15 amino acids long. This chain's CDR3 is CASSPTGTAPYDQYF. CDR3 nucleotide sequence: TGTGCCAGCAGCCCCACCGGGACAGCTCCCTACGATCAGTACTTC.

The chain is built from TRBV7-6 and TRBJ2-7, with 7 bases identical to TRBD1. TRBJ1-2 matches the DNA end more closely, so the J call is doubtful. This CDR3 is 15 amino acids long. Germline V gene sequence: CDR1 SGHVS, CDR2 FNYEAQ. The CDR3 protein is CASSLGTVLVGGYTF. In DNA form, the CDR3 reads TGTGCCAGCAGCCTCGGGACAGTCCTCGTGGGTGGCTACACCTTC.

The table lists this clonotype with many counts. The V and J genes are TRBV6-1 and TRBJ1-4, with D possibly TRBD1 on 5 matching bases. The CDR3 is 13 amino acids. The V gene lost 5 bases and the J gene lost 7 bases, with 11 bases spanning the gap. Germline lookup yields CDR1 MNHNS and CDR2 SASEGT. The CDR3 loop reads CASSTREGEKLFF. CDR3 in DNA: TGTGCCAGCAGTACCAGGGAGGGTGAAAAACTGTTTTTT.

This clonotype is medium-sized within its sample. This rearrangement joins TRBV10-3 to TRBJ2-1, with a weak D call TRBD1 (6 bases). V lost 0 bases and J lost 1, with 13 bases in between. This CDR3 comprises 17 residues. CDR1 ENHRY and CDR2 SYGVKD come from the germline V gene. The CDR3 DNA is TGTGCCATCAGTGAGTCGAGTCAGGGGCAGTCCTACAATGAGCAGTTCTTC. It codes for CAISESSQGQSYNEQFF.

The chain is built from TRBV28 and TRBJ1-1; D is unresolved. This CDR3 contains 14 residues. V lost 3 bases to trimming and J lost 0 bases, with 8 bases between them. Germline loops: CDR1 MDHEN, CDR2 SYDVKM. The CDR3 reads CASSLDGVNTEAFF. CDR3 DNA sequence: TGTGCCAGCAGTTTGGACGGAGTGAACACTGAAGCTTTCTTT.

This clonotype was seen a single time. V is TRBV7-8 and J is TRBJ2-3; D ambiguous. The germline V and J ends were trimmed by 4 bases and 1 base, with 15 bases remaining between them. The CDR3 is 16 residues long. Germline V CDR1 and CDR2: SGHVS, FQNEAQ. CDR3 DNA sequence: TGTGCCAGCAGCTCACGCCTAACCTGGCGCACAGATACGCAGTATTTT. Amino acids: CASSSRLTWRTDTQYF.

V and J are TRBV9 and TRBJ2-5, with D uncertain. From germline, CDR1 is SGDLS and CDR2 YYNGEE. The CDR3 totals 16 residues. V was shortened by 0 bases and J by 5 bases, with 17 bases between the two germline ends. CDR3 residues: CASSVARIRFGETQYF. As DNA, the CDR3 is TGTGCCAGCAGCGTAGCTCGTATTAGATTTGGCGAGACCCAGTACTTC.